The 26 T cell receptor beta chains below all came from one sample that was sequenced in a study of memory CD4+ T cells and cytomegalovirus serostatus. The sort gate was single viable CD3+CD4+CD8-CD45RO+ cells for memory CD4+ T cells. Only in-frame clones appear in the TCRdb table, and some are missing; sequencing was by immunoSEQ multiplex PCR. The sample has roughly 53,000 clones, just over 75% seen once; the top ten hold roughly 1.7%. Input material: memory CD4+ T cells from blood. Receptors were obtained from an adult in good health and CMV-seronegative.

This chain uses TRBV29-1 with TRBJ1-2, with D possibly matching TRBD1 (5 bases). The germline CDR1 and CDR2 sequences are SQVTM and ANQGSEA. The CDR3 totals 16 residues. V shed 0 bases and J shed 7 bases, with 21 bases lying between them. CDR3 DNA sequence: TGCAGCGTTGAAGAGATGGGGGAAAAAATGGTGCGTGGCTACACCTTC. Amino acid sequence: CSVEEMGEKMVRGYTF.

This chain links TRBV7-9 with TRBJ2-3; D is ambiguous. V was shortened by 1 base and J by 2 bases, with 7 bases between the two germline ends. The CDR3 is 14 residues long. Germline CDR1 is SEHNR and CDR2 is FQNEAQ (reference sequence). CDR3 DNA sequence: TGTGCCAGCAGCTTAGTCGGGCTCACAGATACGCAGTATTTT. It is translated as CASSLVGLTDTQYF.

This clone was observed a few times. V usage is TRBV6-1 and J usage is TRBJ1-6; D not certain. Germline CDR1 reads MNHNS; CDR2 reads SASEGT. Trimming stripped 6 bases from V and 7 bases from J, with 16 bases between. CDR3 length: 15 amino acids. CDR3 nucleotides: TGTGCCAGCAGGGTACGTAGCCTCGGGAATTCACCCCTCCACTTT. Translated, it gives CASRVRSLGNSPLHF.

This clone appeared once. The J gene is TRBJ1-1, the V gene TRBV9; no reliable D call. CDR1 and CDR2 from the germline V gene are SGDLS and YYNGEE. The CDR3 sequence is 14 residues long. Trimming cost V 0 bases and J 4 bases, with 10 bases left between them. The CDR3 nucleotides read TGTGCCAGCAGCGTAGCTCAGAGGACCACTGAAGCTTTCTTT. This gives the protein CASSVAQRTTEAFF.

This chain uses TRBV28 with TRBJ1-3; possible D gene TRBD1, 5 bases. Germline CDR1 reads MDHEN; CDR2 reads SYDVKM. V was clipped by 3 bases and J by 4 bases, with 13 bases between them. The CDR3 contains 15 residues. As DNA, the CDR3 is TGTGCCAGCAGTTTGGGGCTTGTGGGGGGAAACACCATATATTTT. Its protein is CASSLGLVGGNTIYF.

The chain carries TRBV6-1 and TRBJ2-1; the D gene is possibly TRBD1 (5 bases). Germline-derived CDR1 and CDR2 are MNHNS and SASEGT. The V gene lost 2 bases and the J gene lost 8 bases, with 13 bases spanning the gap. The length of the CDR3 is 14 residues. CDR3 loop: CASSELQGSDEQFF. The DNA for the CDR3 is TGTGCCAGCAGTGAACTCCAGGGATCCGATGAGCAGTTCTTC.

The chain employs TRBV6-5 and TRBJ1-1, with 7 bases aligning to TRBD1. The CDR3 runs to 16 residues. Germline CDR1 and CDR2: MNHEY and SVGAGI. The V gene end was trimmed by 4 bases and the J gene end by 0 bases; junction bases not matched to a gene: 8. The CDR3 DNA reads TGTGCCAGCAGTTCCCCTCGACAGGGCTTGAACACTGAAGCTTTCTTT. It is translated as CASSSPRQGLNTEAFF.

V usage is TRBV5-1 and J usage is TRBJ1-2; perhaps TRBD1 as D (5 bases). The CDR3 is made up of 13 amino acids. V gave up 4 bases and J gave up 4 bases, with 11 bases separating them. CDR1 is SGHRS, CDR2 YFSETQ, per germline. CDR3 residues: CASSPWGSYGYTF. CDR3 nucleotides: TGCGCCAGCAGCCCCTGGGGCAGCTATGGCTACACCTTC.

The V and J genes are TRBV27 and TRBJ2-7; 8 bases line up with TRBD2. V was clipped by 6 bases and J by 5 bases; unmatched bases: 9. Germline lookup yields CDR1 MNHEY and CDR2 SMNVEV (reference sequence). The CDR3 extends over 14 amino acids. DNA of the CDR3: TGTGCCAGCAGGGGTAGCGGGATTCCTCACGAGCAGTACTTC. As protein: CASRGSGIPHEQYF.

The CDR3 DNA is TGTGCCAGCACCCGGGACTTAGGGGTACACAATGAGCAGTTCTTC. It translates to CASTRDLGVHNEQFF. The chain is built from TRBV19 and TRBJ2-1, with D perhaps matching TRBD2 (6 bases). Germline V gene sequence: CDR1 LNHDA, CDR2 SQIVND (reference sequence). This CDR3 region has 15 residues. V was shortened by 9 bases and J by 5 bases, with 20 bases between the two germline ends.

V and J are TRBV27 and TRBJ2-7; the match to TRBD1 covers 7 bases. V was clipped by 3 bases and J by 3 bases; unmatched bases: 2. From germline, CDR1 is MNHEY and CDR2 SMNVEV (reference sequence). CDR3 length: 13 residues. The CDR3 coding sequence is TGTGCCAGCAGTTTTGCAGGGGGCTACGAGCAGTACTTC. Protein product: CASSFAGGYEQYF.

The chain has TRBV4-2 and TRBJ2-3, with D hard to call. Per germline, CDR1 LGHNA and CDR2 YNFKEQ. Trimming took off 0 bases at V and 3 bases at J, with 7 bases between the two ends. This CDR3 is built from 14 residues. The CDR3 DNA is TGTGCCAGCAGCCAAGAGCTGGGGACAGATACGCAGTATTTT. Protein product: CASSQELGTDTQYF.

This clone has just a few counts. The chain carries TRBV10-2 and TRBJ1-2; D might be TRBD1 (6 bases). Germline CDR1 and CDR2: WSHSY and SAAADI. V lost 6 bases, J lost 4 bases, and 12 bases lay in between. This CDR3 has 13 residues. The CDR3 DNA follows: TGCGCCAGCAGCTTCGACAGGACCTATGGCTACACCTTC. Protein: CASSFDRTYGYTF.

The V and J genes are TRBV14 and TRBJ2-3; possibly TRBD1 for D (5 bases). Germline V gene lookup returns CDR1 SGHDN and CDR2 FVKESK. The CDR3 consists of 17 residues. V lost 0 bases, J lost 6 bases, and 19 bases lay in between. CDR3 DNA sequence: TGTGCCAGCAGCCAAGACCGCCCAGGGTTCCGGCGGGATACGCAGTATTTT. Translating it yields CASSQDRPGFRRDTQYF. Using reference TRBV14 and TRBJ2-3 for the parts outside the CDR3, the full variable domain is EAGVTQFPSHSVIEKGQTVTLRCDPISGHDNLYWYRRVMGKEIKFLLHFVKESKQDESGMPNNRFLAERTGGTYSTLKVQPAELEDSGVYFCASSQDRPGFRRDTQYFGPGTRLTVL.

The rearrangement uses TRBV1 and TRBJ2-1; the D call in the table, TRBD1, was not verified against the DNA. TRBV1 is flagged as a pseudogene. The CDR3 length is 17 residues. The CDR3 nucleotides are TGCACCGACGGAATTTGGCCCGGGACACGGACGCCGGATGAGCAGTTCTTC. Translating gives CTDGIWPGTRTPDEQFF.

The chain combines TRBV19 with TRBJ2-1; 7 bases map to TRBD2. V lost 8 bases to trimming and J lost 10 bases; unmatched junction nucleotides: 11. The CDR3 extends over 13 amino acids. Germline CDR1 and CDR2: LNHDA and SQIVND (reference sequence). This CDR3 is CASCALTGGEQFF. For the CDR3, the DNA is TGTGCCAGTTGTGCGCTTACGGGAGGAGAGCAGTTCTTC.

The genes are TRBV5-5 and TRBJ2-7; D is unresolved. This CDR3 contains 13 residues. V lost 0 bases and J 1 base, leaving 5 bases between the germline ends. The germline V gene has CDR1 SGHKS and CDR2 YYEKEE (reference sequence). In DNA form, the CDR3 reads TGTGCCAGCAGCTTGGAGGAATCCTACGAGCAGTACTTC. Translating it yields CASSLEESYEQYF. The variable domain in full, completed from reference TRBV5-5 and TRBJ2-7, reads DAGVTQSPTHLIKTRGQQVTLRCSPISGHKSVSWYQQVLGQGPQFIFQYYEKEERGRGNFPDRFSARQFPNYSSELNVNALLLGDSALYLCASSLEESYEQYFGPGTRLTVT.

V is TRBV27 and J is TRBJ2-7; 7 nucleotides align to TRBD2. Unmatched junction bases numbered 8, after V lost 6 bases and J lost 3 bases. This CDR3 is built from 14 residues. Germline V CDR1 and CDR2: MNHEY, SMNVEV (reference sequence). The CDR3 nucleotides are TGTGCCAGCAGGACGACTAGCAGCGGCTACGAGCAGTACTTC. It yields the protein CASRTTSSGYEQYF.

This clone was seen just once. The chain combines TRBV6-6 with TRBJ1-5; 8 nucleotides align to TRBD1. CDR3 size: 16 residues. The germline V gene has CDR1 MNHNY and CDR2 SVGAGI (reference sequence). V shed 4 bases, J shed 5 bases, and the junction held 10 bases outside the gene matches. CDR3 sequence: CASSFPPQGVHQPQHF. CDR3 bases: TGTGCCAGCAGTTTCCCTCCACAGGGGGTTCATCAGCCCCAGCATTTT.

Concerning this clone itself: The junction does not match germline at one end; this may be a read error. The chain employs TRBV5-4 and TRBJ2-7, with D hard to call. CDR1 is SGHNT and CDR2 is YYREEE in the germline V gene (reference sequence). The CDR3 spans 15 residues. The CDR3 DNA sequence: TGTGCCAGCAGCTTGTCCTTACGCCAGTCCTACGGGCAGTACTTC. It is translated as CASSLSLRQSYGQYF.

About this clone itself: Without the conserved terminal phenylalanine or tryptophan, this CDR3 likely stems from a read error. It is unclear where the CDR3 begins or ends on the DNA, so no DNA is shown, and the CDR3 is as TCRdb lists it. The rearrangement joins TRBV12-5 to TRBJ1-2; TRBD1 is taken as the D call from the table, unchecked against the DNA. CDR1 is LGHNT and CDR2 is FRNRAP in the germline V gene. Both ends counted, the CDR3 spans 10 residues. The CDR3 protein is CASGLARPRT.

The genes are TRBV4-2 and TRBJ2-3, with 8 bases identical to TRBD2. The CDR3 covers 17 residues. CDR1 is LGHNA and CDR2 is YNFKEQ in the germline V gene. With V trimmed by 1 base and J by 2 bases, 8 bases remained unmatched. CDR3 sequence (DNA): TGTGCCAGCAGCCAAGCCCCTAGCGGGTCCGCCACAGATACGCAGTATTTT. Amino acids: CASSQAPSGSATDTQYF.

The chain couples TRBV2 to TRBJ2-1, with 11 bases fitting TRBD2. CDR1 is SNHLY, CDR2 FYNNEI, per germline. J gave up 7 bases and V 6 bases, and 8 bases lay outside the gene matches. The CDR3 contains 15 residues. The CDR3 is CASSGSGRGRNEQFF. DNA of the CDR3: TGTGCCAGCAGCGGTAGCGGGAGGGGTAGAAATGAGCAGTTCTTC. Using reference TRBV2 and TRBJ2-1 for the parts outside the CDR3, the full variable domain is EPEVTQTPSHQVTQMGQEVILRCVPISNHLYFYWYRQILGQKVEFLVSFYNNEISEKSEIFDDQFSVERPDGSNFTLKIRSTKLEDSAMYFCASSGSGRGRNEQFFGPGTRLTVL.

The genes are TRBV15 and TRBJ2-5, with 11 bases that match TRBD2. In germline, CDR1 is LNHNV, CDR2 YYDKDF (reference sequence). The V and J ends lost 0 bases and 5 bases, in that order; junction bases with no gene match: 5. CDR3 length: 16 residues. CDR3 nucleotides: TGTGCCACCAGCAGAGATAGCGGGAGGGCCGGTGAGACCCAGTACTTC. Translated, it gives CATSRDSGRAGETQYF.

The chain has TRBV5-4 and TRBJ2-3, with D perhaps matching TRBD1 (6 bases). The germline V gene has CDR1 SGHNT and CDR2 YYREEE (reference sequence). V was clipped by 2 bases and J by 0 bases, with 13 bases between them. The CDR3 is 16 amino acids. CDR3 sequence: CASSLQGSSSTDTQYF. The CDR3, as DNA: TGTGCCAGCAGCTTACAGGGTAGCTCTAGCACAGATACGCAGTATTTT.

The chain has TRBV19 and TRBJ2-2, with D maybe TRBD2 (6 bases). Trimming took 4 bases from V and 5 from J, leaving 11 bases between them. Looked up from germline, CDR1 is LNHDA and CDR2 is SQIVND (reference sequence). The CDR3 totals 14 residues. The CDR3 sequence is CASSTASATGELFF. For the CDR3, the DNA is TGTGCCAGTAGTACCGCTAGCGCAACCGGGGAGCTGTTTTTT. Complete variable domain (other parts from reference TRBV19 and TRBJ2-2): DGGITQSPKYLFRKEGQNVTLSCEQNLNHDAMYWYRQDPGQGLRLIYYSQIVNDFQKGDIAEGYSVSREKKESFPLTVTSAQKNPTAFYLCASSTASATGELFFGEGSRLTVL.